Each of the 27 T cell receptor beta chains below was sequenced from the same sample in a study of spatial heterogeneity in lung cancer. The time point was: sample taken at primary tumor resection. Study-wide results and limits: It was found that expanded intratumoral alpha and beta TCR counts tracked tumor mutation counts.

Antigens of these TCRs are unknown. TCRdb called the 5' RACE reads again in MiXCR, with one record for every CDR3 protein. The profile covers about 5,100 distinct CDR3 sequences, with about 8.8% appearing a single time and around 24% taken by the ten largest. This sample comprised lung tumor tissue, obtained at surgery. The receptors come from a female donor with early-stage non-small cell lung cancer.

This clonotype was counted many times. V and J are TRBV6-2 or TRBV6-3 and TRBJ2-4; possibly TRBD1 for D (5 bases). CDR1 and CDR2 from the germline V gene are MNHEY and SVGEGT. This CDR3 is 17 amino acids long. V was pared by 8 bases and J by 0 bases, with 20 bases between. CDR3 residues: CASLEGVSALAKNIQYF. The DNA of the CDR3 is TGTGCCAGCTTAGAAGGGGTCAGTGCCTTAGCCAAAAACATTCAGTACTTC.

In its sample, this clonotype ranks as medium-sized. The CDR3 loop reads CASTLRVNTEAFF. In DNA form, the CDR3 reads TGTGCCAGCACCTTGAGGGTGAACACTGAAGCTTTCTTT. J is TRBJ1-1 and V is TRBV28; D ambiguous. CDR1 is MDHEN, CDR2 SYDVKM, per germline. There are 13 residues in the CDR3. V was pared by 7 bases and J by 0 bases, with 9 bases between.

This clonotype was counted many times. J is TRBJ2-7 and V is TRBV5-1, with D possibly TRBD2 on 6 matching bases. The length of the CDR3 is 14 residues. Germline CDR1 reads SGHRS; CDR2 reads YFSETQ. V lost 0 bases and J lost 5, with 12 bases in between. CDR3 in DNA: TGCGCCAGCAGCTTGGGCGGGGTTCGGGACGAGCAGTACTTC. Translating gives CASSLGGVRDEQYF.

A few counts support this clonotype. This chain joins TRBV19 and TRBJ2-7; D may be TRBD1 (6 bases). Germline CDR1 reads LNHDA; CDR2 reads SQIVND (reference sequence). This CDR3 spans 16 amino acids. The V end lost 4 bases, the J end lost 4 bases, and 20 bases lay between the germline ends. The CDR3 protein is CASSRSRTGRAYEQYF. The CDR3 region has the DNA TGTGCCAGTAGTAGGTCCCGCACAGGGCGGGCGTACGAGCAGTACTTC.

Ten or more counts support this clonotype. The chain is built from TRBV4-1 and TRBJ2-1, with TRBD2 matching over 12 bases. This CDR3 has 18 amino acids. The junction had 7 bases not matched to a gene; V was cut back by 0 bases and J by 4 bases. Germline V gene sequence: CDR1 MGHRA, CDR2 YSYEKL. The CDR3 coding sequence is TGCGCCAGCAGCCAAGATGCGACTAGCGGGGGACTTTACAATGAGCAGTTCTTC. Its translation is CASSQDATSGGLYNEQFF.

This clonotype occurred once. A read error may be the cause here, since a much bigger clone is one base away. The chain couples TRBV3-1 to TRBJ2-5; D remains unclear. The CDR3 sequence is 14 residues long. The germline V gene encodes CDR1 LGHDT and CDR2 YNNKEL (reference sequence). V lost 1 base, J lost 7 bases, and 13 bases lay in between. CDR3 in amino acids: CASSQASPVSTQYF. The CDR3 DNA sequence: TGTGCCAGCAGCCAAGCGTCCCCCGTCTCGACCCAGTACTTC.

In its sample, this clonotype was seen many times. This chain connects TRBV27 to TRBJ1-2, with 10 bases that match TRBD1. Germline CDR1 is MNHEY and CDR2 is SMNVEV (reference sequence). V dropped 5 bases and J dropped 5; count of bases not matched to a gene: 8. The CDR3 sequence is 15 residues long. The CDR3 loop is CASSRLRTGGYGYTF. The CDR3 DNA is TGTGCCAGCAGTAGACTCCGGACAGGGGGTTATGGCTACACCTTC.

By its share, this clonotype is medium-sized. The chain has TRBV23-1 and TRBJ2-2; D is unclear. TRBV23-1 is designated an ORF whose function remains uncertain. The CDR3 totals 16 residues. The V end was cut by 9 bases, the J end by 4 bases, with 21 bases between. The CDR3 spells CARRPPDVRFTGELFF. The CDR3 DNA follows: TGCGCCAGACGACCCCCAGACGTGCGATTCACCGGGGAGCTGTTTTTT.

A word on this clonotype: The limits of the CDR3 on the DNA are not certain, so only TCRdb's listed CDR3 is given. This chain uses TRBV28 with TRBJ1-6; the table's D call TRBD1 went unverified against the DNA. CDR1 and CDR2 (germline): MDHEN, SYDVKM. Ends included, the CDR3 has 16 residues. CDR3 region: CASSLWGQGIDSPLHF.

This clonotype qualifies as medium-sized. The genes are TRBV6-6 and TRBJ1-6; TRBD1 might be the D (5 bases). CDR3 length: 17 residues. V gave up 6 bases and J gave up 8 bases, with 23 bases separating them. The germline CDR1 and CDR2 sequences are MNHNY and SVGAGI (reference sequence). The CDR3 DNA follows: TGTGCCAGCAGAGAAAGCGGGACGGTTGGGAATTATTCACCCCTCCACTTT. The encoded protein is CASRESGTVGNYSPLHF.

Judged by abundance, this clonotype is medium-sized. J is TRBJ2-5 and V is TRBV5-4, with a possible D match to TRBD2 (5 bases). V dropped 4 bases and J dropped 5 bases, with 15 bases sitting between them. The CDR3 is 14 amino acids. CDR1 is SGHNT and CDR2 is YYREEE in the germline V gene (reference sequence). The CDR3, as DNA: TGTGCCAGCAGCACCTATCAGCCGGGGGAGACCCAGTACTTC. It encodes CASSTYQPGETQYF.

This clonotype was counted many times. The chain recombines TRBV7-2 with TRBJ2-5, with 13 bases matching TRBD2. V shed 1 base, J shed 5 bases, and the junction held 16 bases outside the gene matches. The CDR3 sequence is 20 residues long. Germline values: CDR1 SGHTA, CDR2 FQGNSA. As DNA, the CDR3 is TGTGCCAGCAGCTTAGTTTTGTCCCGAACTAGCGGGAGGGCCGGGGAGACCCAGTACTTC. This encodes CASSLVLSRTSGRAGETQYF.

The genes are TRBV6-5 and TRBJ1-2; 7 positions match TRBD1. V was clipped by 6 bases and J by 4 bases; unmatched bases: 5. CDR3 length: 13 residues. Germline CDR1 and CDR2: MNHEY and SVGAGI. CDR3 nucleotides: TGTGCCAGCAGCTACGGACAGGCCTATGGCTACACCTTC. Encoded protein: CASSYGQAYGYTF.

This clonotype is labeled medium-sized. The J gene is TRBJ2-5, the V gene TRBV6-2 or TRBV6-3; the match to TRBD2 covers 13 bases. CDR1 and CDR2 from the germline V gene are MNHEY and SVGEGT. With V trimmed by 4 bases and J by 2 bases, 4 bases remained unmatched. The CDR3 is 16 residues long. CDR3 amino acids: CASSSAGLAGQETQYF. The DNA for the CDR3 is TGTGCCAGCAGTTCCGCGGGACTAGCGGGACAAGAGACCCAGTACTTC.

J is TRBJ2-3 and V is TRBV7-9; no reliable D call. This CDR3 is built from 15 residues. Per the germline V gene, CDR1 is SEHNR and CDR2 is FQNEAQ (reference sequence). V was trimmed by 5 bases and J by 0 bases, leaving 12 bases between them. CDR3 in amino acids: CASSPSSASTDTQYF. DNA of the CDR3: TGTGCCAGCAGCCCCTCCAGTGCTAGCACAGATACGCAGTATTTT.

This clonotype was seen repeatedly, ten times or more. The chain recombines TRBV25-1 with TRBJ2-1, with 10 nucleotides matching TRBD1. The V segment lost 3 bases and the J segment 10 bases; nucleotides outside the gene matches: 21. This CDR3 is built from 19 residues. Germline V CDR1 and CDR2: MGHDK, SYGVNS. CDR3 DNA sequence: TGTGCCAGCAGTGACCGCCGCCTTCCCGGGACAGGGGCGTTTAGGGAGCAGTTCTTC. This sequence encodes CASSDRRLPGTGAFREQFF.

Many counts were recorded for this clonotype. The CDR3 spells CASSSDQQSTDTQYF. The CDR3 region has the DNA TGTGCCAGCAGTTCCGATCAACAGAGCACAGATACGCAGTATTTT. The chain carries TRBV28 and TRBJ2-3; D unresolved. Germline V gene sequence: CDR1 MDHEN, CDR2 SYDVKM. V lost 4 bases, J lost 0 bases, and 11 bases lay in between. The CDR3 covers 15 residues. The full variable domain, its missing parts supplied by reference TRBV28 and TRBJ2-3, is DVKVTQSSRYLVKRTGEKVFLECVQDMDHENMFWYRQDPGLGLRLIYFSYDVKMKEKGDIPEGYSVSREKKERFSLILESASTNQTSMYLCASSSDQQSTDTQYFGPGTRLTVL.

The table lists this clonotype with many counts. The V gene is TRBV12-3 or TRBV12-4, the J gene TRBJ2-5; TRBD1 aligns across 7 bases. J gave up 0 bases and V 2 bases, and 6 bases lay outside the gene matches. The CDR3 spans 16 residues. The CDR3 spells CASSLSVGTDQETQYF. CDR3 coding DNA: TGTGCCAGCAGTTTATCAGTTGGGACAGACCAAGAGACCCAGTACTTC.

This clonotype is medium-sized. This sequence joins TRBV20-1 and TRBJ2-3; weak D call: TRBD1 (6 bases). The V and J ends lost 3 bases and 1 base respectively, with 11 bases between them. Germline V gene data show CDR1 as DFQATT and CDR2 as SNEGSKA (reference sequence). This CDR3 comprises 14 residues. The CDR3 DNA follows: TGCAGTGCTAGTTTGAACAGGGGCACAGATACGCAGTATTTT. It codes for CSASLNRGTDTQYF.

The V call is TRBV7-9, the J call TRBJ2-6; no firm D call. CDR3 length: 15 amino acids. Trimming took 5 bases from V and 2 from J, leaving 10 bases between them. Per the germline V gene, CDR1 is SEHNR and CDR2 is FQNEAQ (reference sequence). CDR3 region: CASSHPTPGANVLTF. CDR3 nucleotides: TGTGCCAGCAGCCACCCGACCCCTGGGGCCAACGTCCTGACTTTC.

Many counts were recorded for this clonotype. The chain carries TRBV6-6 and TRBJ2-1; weak D call: TRBD2 (6 bases). V lost 5 bases and J 1 base, leaving 15 bases between the germline ends. CDR3 length: 16 amino acids. Germline V CDR1 and CDR2: MNHNY, SVGAGI (reference sequence). The CDR3 reads CASSPQGLRSYNEQFF. The CDR3 coding sequence is TGTGCCAGCAGTCCCCAGGGACTCCGATCCTACAATGAGCAGTTCTTC.

This clonotype was observed many times. The rearrangement joins TRBV28 to TRBJ1-2, with 7 nucleotides matching TRBD1. Germline V gene sequence: CDR1 MDHEN, CDR2 SYDVKM. The ends lost 3 bases at V and 3 bases at J; junction bases unmatched: 4. This CDR3 is 14 amino acids long. The CDR3 bases are TGTGCCAGCAGTTTTTCAGGGGGTGACTATGGCTACACCTTC. Translating gives CASSFSGGDYGYTF.

This clonotype was counted many times. This chain connects TRBV7-9 to TRBJ1-2; 8 bases map to TRBD1. The germline V gene has CDR1 SEHNR and CDR2 FQNEAQ (reference sequence). The CDR3 sequence is 17 residues long. V shed 0 bases and J 7 bases; nucleotides not matched to a gene: 13. The CDR3 protein is CASSLATGQAIVSGYTF. As DNA, the CDR3 is TGTGCCAGCAGCTTAGCCACGGGACAGGCGATTGTTAGTGGCTACACCTTC.

This clonotype counts as medium-sized. The chain recombines TRBV20-1 with TRBJ1-3, with TRBD1 matching over 7 bases. Germline-derived CDR1 and CDR2 are DFQATT and SNEGSKA (reference sequence). This CDR3 is 17 amino acids long. Trimming took 7 bases from V and 0 from J; bases not matched to a gene: 15. CDR3 region: CSVPNRGRDSSGNTIYF. In DNA, the CDR3 is TGCAGTGTCCCAAATAGGGGGCGGGACAGCTCTGGAAACACCATATATTTT.

To note about this clonotype: A much larger clone differs from this one at a single base, so this may be a read error. The CDR3 region is CAITQGSGQFF. CDR3 sequence (DNA): TGTGCCATCACCCAGGGATCCGGGCAGTTCTTC. V and J are TRBV10-3 and TRBJ2-1; a possible D gene is TRBD1 (5 bases). Trimming took off 7 bases at V and 12 bases at J, with 13 bases between the two ends. CDR1 and CDR2 (germline): ENHRY, SYGVKD. The CDR3 is made up of 11 amino acids.

This clonotype has ten or more counts. The rearrangement uses TRBV18 and TRBJ2-5; tentative D call: TRBD1 (5 bases). The CDR3 length is 14 residues. From germline, CDR1 is KGHSH and CDR2 LQKENI. V was clipped by 3 bases and J by 4 bases, with 12 bases between them. The CDR3 sequence: CASSPKGARETQYF. The DNA of the CDR3 is TGTGCCAGCTCACCGAAAGGGGCAAGAGAGACCCAGTACTTC.

The chain recombines TRBV28 with TRBJ2-1; TRBD2 matches at 11 bases. Germline V gives CDR1 MDHEN, CDR2 SYDVKM. The V gene end was trimmed by 3 bases and the J gene end by 6 bases; junction bases not matched to a gene: 4. The CDR3 consists of 15 residues. The CDR3 region is CASSFHTSGSNEQFF. In DNA form, the CDR3 reads TGTGCCAGCAGTTTTCACACTAGCGGGAGCAATGAGCAGTTCTTC.